These T cell receptor beta chains were read from a single sample in a study of blood T cell repertoires in COVID-19. TCRdb's table, derived via immunoSEQ multiplex PCR, lists solely in-frame clones and lacks some. The repertoire has fewer than 350,000 clones, around 90% of them found once; the top ten carry 2% to 2.5%. Sequencing used PBMCs or T cells enriched from blood (not recorded which). The receptors here all came from a woman in her sixties in a cohort exposed to, infected with or recovered from COVID-19 (not recorded which). Both conserved end residues are part of each CDR3. A D gene is named only where the DNA matches it firmly. A row's size may be missing; if present it is once, few, many or a size class.

clone_size j_call v_call d_call cdr3_aa cdr3_nt
. TRBJ2-1 TRBV28 . CASSPQSTWGSNEQFF TGTGCCAGCAGTCCCCAGAGCACCTGGGGCTCCAATGAGCAGTTCTTC
. TRBJ1-1 TRBV5-1 . CASSWNREEAFF TGCGCCAGCAGCTGGAACAGGGAGGAAGCTTTCTTT
. TRBJ1-1 TRBV9 . CASSVAHVGAVSEAFF TGTGCCAGCAGCGTAGCTCATGTGGGGGCTGTGTCTGAAGCTTTCTTT
. TRBJ2-7 TRBV20-1 TRBD2 CSASTPNRLAHYEQYF TGCAGTGCTAGTACCCCCAATCGACTAGCCCACTACGAGCAGTACTTC
. TRBJ1-5 TRBV5-1 . CASSLEGGHNQPQHF TGCGCCAGCAGCTTGGAGGGGGGGCACAATCAGCCCCAGCATTTT
. TRBJ2-3 TRBV24-1 TRBD2 CATSGKAGNTDTQYF TGTGCCACCAGCGGTAAAGCGGGAAACACAGATACGCAGTATTTT
. TRBJ2-7 TRBV7-2 TRBD1 CASSSTGGPYEQYF TGTGCCAGCAGCTCTACAGGGGGCCCCTACGAGCAGTACTTC
once TRBJ2-7 TRBV18 . CASSRSGVVDEQYF TGTGCCAGTTCAAGGTCGGGGGTAGTCGACGAGCAGTACTTC
. TRBJ2-7 TRBV5-1 . CASSYLDEQYF TGCGCCAGCAGCTATCTCGACGAGCAGTACTTC
. TRBJ1-1 TRBV2 TRBD1 CASSGYWTGNTEAFF TGTGCCAGCAGTGGTTATTGGACAGGGAACACTGAAGCTTTCTTT
. TRBJ2-1 TRBV9 . CASSVERSYNEQFF TGTGCCAGCAGCGTAGAGAGGAGTTACAATGAGCAGTTCTTC
. TRBJ1-2 TRBV18 . CASSPLGSHLNYGYTF TGTGCCAGCTCACCCTTGGGGAGCCACCTTAACTATGGCTACACCTTC
. TRBJ2-1 TRBV18 . CASSPIDYNEQFF TGTGCCAGCTCGCCTATAGATTACAATGAGCAGTTCTTC
. TRBJ2-7 TRBV7-9 TRBD2 CASSHPSGSRYEQYF TGTGCCAGCAGCCATCCTAGCGGGAGTAGGTACGAGCAGTACTTC
. TRBJ1-2 TRBV18 . CASSPGQLDGYTF TGTGCCAGCTCACCAGGACAGTTAGATGGCTACACCTTC
once TRBJ2-7 TRBV6-5 . CASSYSDTGSYEQYF TGTGCCAGCAGTTACTCGGATACAGGGAGCTACGAGCAGTACTTC
. TRBJ2-5 TRBV5-8 . CASSYGQEGETQYF TGTGCCAGCAGCTACGGACAGGAGGGAGAGACCCAGTACTTC
. TRBJ2-1 TRBV28 TRBD1 CASSSGQGEAYEQFF TGTGCCAGCAGTTCGGGACAGGGGGAGGCATATGAGCAGTTCTTC
. TRBJ1-2 TRBV14 . CASSQDFTEGTEANYGYTF TGTGCCAGCAGCCAAGATTTCACAGAGGGTACCGAAGCTAACTATGGCTACACCTTC
. TRBJ2-7 TRBV7-9 TRBD1 CASSTTGGRYEQYF TGTGCCAGCAGCACGACAGGGGGCAGGTACGAGCAGTACTTC
once TRBJ2-4 TRBV28 TRBD1 CASSDRAAKNIQYF TGTGCCAGCAGCGACAGGGCGGCCAAAAACATTCAGTACTTC
. TRBJ2-7 TRBV18 . CASSQSRPGSQLYEQYF TGTGCCAGCTCACAGAGTCGACCGGGGTCACAGTTGTACGAGCAGTACTTC
many TRBJ1-3 TRBV7-9 . CASSATGYSGNTIYF TGTGCCAGCAGCGCTACAGGTTACTCTGGAAACACCATATATTTT
. TRBJ2-1 TRBV29-1 TRBD2 CSVPSGNANEQFF TGCAGCGTTCCTAGCGGGAATGCCAATGAGCAGTTCTTC
. TRBJ2-2 TRBV19 . CASSMSRSQGLNTGELFF TGTGCCAGTAGTATGTCAAGGTCACAGGGATTGAACACCGGGGAGCTGTTTTTT
. TRBJ2-7 TRBV5-6 TRBD1 CASSTQGQGEIEQYF TGTGCCAGCAGCACCCAGGGACAGGGGGAAATCGAGCAGTACTTC
. TRBJ2-7 TRBV10-3 TRBD1 CAISLGQRSSYEQYF TGTGCCATCAGCCTGGGACAGAGGAGCTCCTACGAGCAGTACTTC
. TRBJ2-7 TRBV27 TRBD2 CASSRKLAGGAYEQYF TGTGCCAGCAGCCGAAAACTAGCGGGAGGAGCCTACGAGCAGTACTTC
. TRBJ2-3 TRBV7-2 TRBD1 CASSLALQGVDTQYF TGTGCCAGCAGCTTAGCGCTTCAGGGGGTAGATACGCAGTATTTT
. TRBJ2-3 TRBV9 TRBD2 CASSVIGGSTDTQYF TGTGCCAGCAGCGTAATCGGGGGGAGCACAGATACGCAGTATTTT
. TRBJ1-5 TRBV19 TRBD1 CASSLQGSNQPQHF TGTGCCAGTAGCTTACAGGGGAGCAATCAGCCCCAGCATTTT
. TRBJ1-1 TRBV5-6 TRBD1 CASSWDRLRTEAFF TGTGCCAGCAGCTGGGACAGGCTGCGGACTGAAGCTTTCTTT
. TRBJ1-5 TRBV5-4 TRBD1 CASSLGGTVSNQPQHF TGTGCCAGCAGCTTGGGCGGGACAGTTAGCAATCAGCCCCAGCATTTT
few TRBJ1-5 TRBV6-2/TRBV6-3 . CASSYLQGQPQHF TGTGCCAGCAGTTATTTACAGGGTCAGCCCCAGCATTTT
once TRBJ2-1 TRBV28 TRBD1 CASSSGQGKPNEQFF TGTGCCAGCAGTTCGGGACAGGGTAAGCCCAATGAGCAGTTCTTC
. TRBJ2-1 TRBV24-1 TRBD2 CATSDFASGRTGSYNEQFF TGTGCCACCAGTGATTTTGCTAGCGGGAGAACGGGCTCCTACAATGAGCAGTTCTTC
. TRBJ1-2 TRBV5-5 . CASSRESHTNHGYTF TGTGCCAGCAGTCGTGAGAGTCATACGAACCATGGCTACACCTTC
. TRBJ1-1 TRBV7-2 TRBD1 CASSFSPITGVNTEAFF TGTGCCAGCAGCTTTTCCCCCATTACAGGGGTGAACACTGAAGCTTTCTTT
. TRBJ1-2 TRBV10-3 . CAISESSGANYGYTF TGTGCCATCAGTGAGTCCTCCGGAGCTAACTATGGCTACACCTTC
once TRBJ2-1 TRBV5-4 TRBD1 CASSVAGTGYNEQFF TGTGCCAGCAGCGTTGCCGGGACAGGTTACAATGAGCAGTTCTTC
. TRBJ2-1 TRBV5-1 . CASSLGDNEQFF TGCGCCAGCAGCTTAGGGGACAATGAGCAGTTCTTC
. TRBJ2-7 TRBV6-5 TRBD2 CASRSGTYEQYF TGTGCCAGCAGAAGCGGGACCTACGAGCAGTACTTC
. TRBJ2-7 TRBV5-1 TRBD2 CASRQSSGSGEQYF TGCGCCAGCAGGCAGTCTAGCGGGAGCGGCGAGCAGTACTTC
. TRBJ2-5 TRBV28 TRBD2 CASSTTISGREDF TGTGCCAGCTCTACTACTATTAGCGGGAGGGAAGACTTC
. TRBJ2-7 TRBV28 TRBD2 CASSGGLAGREQYF TGTGCCAGCAGTGGGGGACTAGCGGGCCGGGAGCAGTACTTC
once TRBJ2-6 TRBV24-1 TRBD2 CATSSSGREGSGANVLTF TGTGCCACCAGTAGTAGTGGGCGGGAGGGCTCTGGGGCCAACGTCCTGACTTTC
. TRBJ2-2 TRBV25-1 TRBD1 CASTNSEGTGGKGELFF TGTGCCAGCACCAACTCGGAGGGGACAGGGGGTAAGGGGGAGCTGTTTTTT
. TRBJ1-2 TRBV11-2 . CASSLVPDYGYTF TGTGCCAGCAGCTTAGTGCCAGATTATGGCTACACCTTC